Below, 23 T cell receptor beta chains from the same sample are listed, as sequenced in a study of cytomegalovirus exposure and HLA in healthy donors. Clones were read by immunoSEQ multiplex PCR, and TCRdb kept only the in-frame ones, dropping some. Among about 120,000 clones listed, 88% were seen once. The sample comprised PBMCs. All receptors derive from a man aged 18 to 29 in good health and CMV-seropositive.

This sequence joins TRBV10-3 and TRBJ2-3, with TRBD1 matching 7 bases. The CDR3 length is 14 residues. V shed 6 bases and J 0 bases; nucleotides not matched to a gene: 3. Germline CDR1 reads ENHRY; CDR2 reads SYGVKD. CDR3 loop: CAIRDRYSTDTQYF. DNA of the CDR3: TGTGCCATCAGGGACAGGTACAGCACAGATACGCAGTATTTT.

This clone was seen a few times. The chain uses TRBV5-5 and TRBJ1-2; weak D call: TRBD1 (6 bases). Per the germline V gene, CDR1 is SGHKS and CDR2 is YYEKEE (reference sequence). Trimming took off 4 bases at V and 0 bases at J, with 13 bases between the two ends. This CDR3 spans 15 amino acids. CDR3 sequence (DNA): TGTGCCAGCAGCCTAAACGGACAGTCTAACTATGGCTACACCTTC. Its protein is CASSLNGQSNYGYTF.

V usage is TRBV25-1 and J usage is TRBJ1-1; possibly TRBD1 for D (6 bases). Germline CDR1 reads MGHDK; CDR2 reads SYGVNS. Trimming shortened V by 10 bases and J by 1 base, and 19 bases separated the two germline ends. CDR3 length equals 15 residues. In DNA, the CDR3 is TGTGCCACCACCCTGGGGGGGGCGCAGAACACTGAAGCTTTCTTT. Translated, it gives CATTLGGAQNTEAFF.

This clone was picked up a small number of times. The CDR3 region has the DNA TGTGCCAGCAGCCAGACCCCGGACAGGGGTGGCAATGAGCAGTTCTTC. This codes for CASSQTPDRGGNEQFF. The chain links TRBV4-2 to TRBJ2-1, with TRBD1 matching 9 bases. The CDR3 totals 16 residues. V lost 3 bases to trimming and J lost 6 bases; unmatched junction nucleotides: 9. CDR1 is LGHNA and CDR2 is YNFKEQ in the germline V gene.

This clone was recorded only once. The V and J genes are TRBV4-2 and TRBJ2-3; D not resolved. This CDR3 has 15 amino acids. Trimming removed 0 bases from V and 0 bases from J, with 7 bases in between. Per the germline V gene, CDR1 is LGHNA and CDR2 is YNFKEQ. The CDR3 DNA sequence: TGTGCCAGCAGCCAAGAACCCCAGAGCACAGATACGCAGTATTTT. Its translation is CASSQEPQSTDTQYF.

This chain uses TRBV5-1 with TRBJ2-7, with 12 bases aligning to TRBD2. CDR3 size: 18 residues. Per germline, CDR1 SGHRS and CDR2 YFSETQ. With 0 bases clipped from V and 0 bases from J, the junction kept 7 bases outside the gene matches. The DNA of the CDR3 is TGCGCCAGCAGCTTGGGACTAGCGGGGGCCTTGAGCTCCTACGAGCAGTACTTC. It translates to CASSLGLAGALSSYEQYF.

The chain uses TRBV19 and TRBJ1-1, with TRBD1 matching over 7 bases. This CDR3 contains 16 residues. Unmatched junction bases numbered 4, after V lost 0 bases and J lost 0 bases. The germline V gene encodes CDR1 LNHDA and CDR2 SQIVND (reference sequence). CDR3 amino acids: CASSIEPGQLNTEAFF. The CDR3 DNA follows: TGTGCCAGTAGTATAGAGCCGGGACAGCTGAACACTGAAGCTTTCTTT.

The chain joins TRBV7-8 to TRBJ1-6; D gene uncertain. This CDR3 comprises 15 residues. The V and J ends lost 2 bases and 10 bases respectively, with 15 bases between them. Germline lookup yields CDR1 SGHVS and CDR2 FQNEAQ. Written as DNA, the CDR3 is TGTGCCAGCAGCTTATGGTCTGAGGTCCAGTCACCCCTCCACTTT. Protein sequence: CASSLWSEVQSPLHF.

The chain links TRBV19 to TRBJ2-1; 11 bases align to TRBD2. The germline V gene has CDR1 LNHDA and CDR2 SQIVND (reference sequence). This CDR3 region has 15 residues. Germline trimming cut 5 bases from V and 4 bases from J; bases unmatched to any gene: 4. The CDR3 DNA sequence: TGTGCCAGTAGTGTACTAGCGGGAGAGTACAATGAGCAGTTCTTC. It translates to CASSVLAGEYNEQFF.

This clone has just a few counts. The chain carries TRBV6-4 and TRBJ2-3; TRBD2 might be the D (6 bases). V gave up 6 bases and J gave up 0 bases, with 10 bases separating them. Germline V gives CDR1 MRHNA, CDR2 SNTAGT. The length of the CDR3 is 14 residues. CDR3 sequence reads: CASSLATSTDTQYF. CDR3 nucleotide sequence: TGTGCCAGCAGCCTAGCGACTAGCACAGATACGCAGTATTTT.

The genes are TRBV18 and TRBJ2-1; a weak D match, TRBD1 (5 bases). Germline lookup yields CDR1 KGHSH and CDR2 LQKENI. With 3 bases removed from V and 3 bases from J, the gap between germline ends came to 9 bases. The CDR3 has 14 amino acids. CDR3 DNA sequence: TGTGCCAGCTCACCCAGGGAAAGCTACAATGAGCAGTTCTTC. Translated: CASSPRESYNEQFF.

The table lists this clone with a count of one. V and J are TRBV5-1 and TRBJ2-7; 13 bases map to TRBD2. Germline CDR1 is SGHRS and CDR2 is YFSETQ. V was clipped by 4 bases and J by 3 bases; unmatched bases: 10. There are 17 residues in the CDR3. CDR3 amino acids: CASSPSTSGGFHYEQYF. The CDR3 nucleotides are TGCGCCAGCAGCCCATCGACTAGCGGGGGGTTTCACTACGAGCAGTACTTC.

The chain carries TRBV29-1 and TRBJ2-7, with D perhaps TRBD2 (5 bases). CDR3 length equals 11 residues. The germline V and J ends were trimmed by 6 bases and 8 bases, with 14 bases remaining between them. The germline V gene encodes CDR1 SQVTM and CDR2 ANQGSEA. The CDR3 coding sequence is TGCAGCGTCCGGGAAGAGGGCCAGCAGTACTTC. This gives the protein CSVREEGQQYF.

This sequence joins TRBV30 and TRBJ1-1; D possibly corresponds to TRBD1 (5 bases). The ends were cut back, 7 bases at V and 0 bases at J, with 12 bases in the middle. This CDR3 has 13 amino acids. CDR1 and CDR2 from the germline V gene are GTSNPN and SVGIG (reference sequence). The CDR3 bases are TGTGCCTTCTCGACAGTCATGAACACTGAAGCTTTCTTT. Encoded protein: CAFSTVMNTEAFF.

V is TRBV28 and J is TRBJ2-5; 10 bases are a match to TRBD2. The junction had 8 bases not matched to a gene; V was cut back by 6 bases and J by 4 bases. Germline assignment: CDR1 MDHEN and CDR2 SYDVKM. The CDR3 sequence is 15 residues long. The CDR3 protein is CASSDSAGGVETQYF. The CDR3 DNA sequence: TGTGCCAGCAGCGATTCAGCGGGGGGGGTAGAGACCCAGTACTTC.

V gene TRBV15 combines with J gene TRBJ1-4; 10 bases agree with TRBD1. This CDR3 is built from 15 residues. CDR1 LNHNV and CDR2 YYDKDF come from the germline V gene (reference sequence). Unmatched junction bases numbered 6, after V lost 5 bases and J lost 6 bases. The CDR3 nucleotides read TGTGCCACCAGCGTAGACAGGGGGCGAGATGAAAAACTGTTTTTT. Its protein product is CATSVDRGRDEKLFF.

This clone was found once. The genes are TRBV10-3 and TRBJ2-1; 7 nucleotides match TRBD1. CDR1 is ENHRY and CDR2 is SYGVKD in the germline V gene. V trimming: 2 bases; J trimming: 3 bases; junction bases outside the gene matches: 4. The CDR3 totals 15 residues. Written as DNA, the CDR3 is TGTGCCATCAGTGAGCTAGGGGACAGCTACAATGAGCAGTTCTTC. Translation: CAISELGDSYNEQFF.

The chain carries TRBV6-6 and TRBJ1-3, with D perhaps matching TRBD1 (6 bases). Germline loops: CDR1 MNHNY, CDR2 SVGAGI (reference sequence). The length of the CDR3 is 15 residues. Trimming removed 2 bases at V and 4 bases at J, with 12 bases between. The CDR3 loop reads CASSYVGASGNTIYF. CDR3 nucleotide sequence: TGTGCCAGCAGTTACGTGGGGGCATCGGGAAACACCATATATTTT.

This clone has just one count. The CDR3 DNA sequence: TGCAGCGTTGACCGGTGGCGGGACTTCACAGATACGCAGTATTTT. Translation gives CSVDRWRDFTDTQYF. V usage is TRBV29-1 and J usage is TRBJ2-3; D may be TRBD2 (6 bases). The CDR3 has 15 residues. Germline CDR1 and CDR2: SQVTM and ANQGSEA. V gave up 3 bases and J gave up 2 bases, with 15 bases separating them.

The V call is TRBV19, the J call TRBJ1-5; the D is unclear. This CDR3 comprises 15 residues. V was pared by 5 bases and J by 1 base, with 12 bases between. Germline V gene lookup returns CDR1 LNHDA and CDR2 SQIVND (reference sequence). In nucleotides, the CDR3 is TGTGCCAGTAGTGTCGGAGGGAGAAGCAATCAGCCCCAGCATTTT. Residues: CASSVGGRSNQPQHF.

This sequence joins TRBV6-6 and TRBJ2-7; tentative D call: TRBD2 (5 bases). The CDR3 totals 15 residues. CDR1 and CDR2 from the germline V gene are MNHNY and SVGAGI (reference sequence). V dropped 3 bases and J dropped 0 bases, with 12 bases sitting between them. The CDR3 loop reads CASSYGGRPSYEQYF. The CDR3 nucleotides are TGTGCCAGCAGTTATGGCGGGCGGCCCTCCTACGAGCAGTACTTC.

The chain recombines TRBV4-3 with TRBJ1-4, with 10 bases aligning to TRBD1. Germline V gene sequence: CDR1 LGHNA, CDR2 YSLEER. The CDR3 contains 16 residues. With V trimmed by 0 bases and J by 10 bases, 8 bases remained unmatched. The CDR3: CASSQEPGQGFGKLFF. The CDR3, as DNA: TGCGCCAGCAGCCAAGAGCCGGGACAGGGGTTTGGAAAACTGTTTTTT.

The chain couples TRBV7-9 to TRBJ2-5; possibly TRBD2 for D (6 bases). CDR3 size: 14 residues. Trimming removed 5 bases at V and 5 bases at J, with 15 bases between. CDR1 and CDR2 from the germline V gene are SEHNR and FQNEAQ (reference sequence). The CDR3 is CASSLSSGGETQYF. CDR3 bases: TGTGCCAGCAGCCTTAGTTCTGGGGGGGAGACCCAGTACTTC.